There are a few counts of the clone carrying this T cell receptor beta chain. Its target is unknown. Its ends do not fully match the called genes, so a read error is possible. The sample is drawn from a study of cytomegalovirus exposure and HLA in healthy donors. Overall study results and limits: As a later analysis showed, several of the most significant clusters appeared to be linked to common viral pathogens. In all likelihood, a cluster of highly shared sequence variants was a sequencing artifact. Within an earlier analysis, most TCR beta V segments proved productive either about 87% or about 30% of the time. A later look showed TCR association rates differing by HLA locus, highest for DRB1 and lowest for HLA-C.

CDR1 is SGHVS, CDR2 FQNEAQ, per germline. The CDR3 loop spans 13 amino acids. The PCR made use of 60 Vbeta and 13 Jbeta primers. Repertoires were generated with immunoSEQ multiplex PCR, while TCRdb's copy carries only in-frame clones and drops some. The table lists under 110,000 clones, more than 65% of them singletons. This chain joins TRBV7-8 and TRBJ1-2; 8 nucleotides match TRBD1. This receptor was obtained from a boy younger than 18 in good health and CMV-seronegative. Source material: PBMCs. Here the CDR3 DNA reads TGTGCCAGCGGACATTTGGGACAGGCCTTGTTGGCCTTC. It yields the protein CASGHLGQALLAF.